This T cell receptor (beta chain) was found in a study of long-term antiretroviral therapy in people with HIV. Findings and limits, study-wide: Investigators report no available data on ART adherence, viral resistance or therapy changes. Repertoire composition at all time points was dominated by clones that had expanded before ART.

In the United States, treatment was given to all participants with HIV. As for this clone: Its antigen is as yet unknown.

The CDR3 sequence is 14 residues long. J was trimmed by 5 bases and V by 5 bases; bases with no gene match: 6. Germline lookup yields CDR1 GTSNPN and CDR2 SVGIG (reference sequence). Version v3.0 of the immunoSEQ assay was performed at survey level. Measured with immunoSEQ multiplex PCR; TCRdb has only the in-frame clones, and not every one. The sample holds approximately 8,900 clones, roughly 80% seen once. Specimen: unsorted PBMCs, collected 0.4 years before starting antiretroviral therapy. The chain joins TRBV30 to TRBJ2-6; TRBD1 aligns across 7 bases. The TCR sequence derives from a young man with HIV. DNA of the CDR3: TGTGCCTGGGGGCAGGGGGTTTGGGCCAACGTCCTGACTTTC. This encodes CAWGQGVWANVLTF.